This T cell receptor beta chain stems from a study of Graves' ophthalmopathy and Graves' hyperthyroidism. General observations from the study: Among expanded thyroid clonotypes above 0.001 frequency, most also occurred in blood.

To note about this clonotype: Its specificity is unknown.

Researchers took RNA transcripts and amplified TCR beta CDR3 regions from them. The library came from an HTBI-primed first-round RT-PCR and a second-round multiplex PCR. A single record per CDR3 protein comes from TCRdb applying MiXCR to the multiplex PCR reads. Among around 1,000,000 distinct CDR3 sequences listed, approximately 35% were seen once. Sequenced material: peripheral blood or thyroid tissue (not recorded which). This TCR came from an adult man with Graves' hyperthyroidism.

Written as DNA, the CDR3 is TGCAGCGTCGCAACGATCTCTGGAAACACCATATATTTT. As protein: CSVATISGNTIYF. The chain employs TRBV29-1 and TRBJ1-3; D remains unclear. Germline CDR1 and CDR2: SQVTM and ANQGSEA. Trimming cost V 6 bases and J 0 bases, with 9 bases left between them. CDR3 length: 13 amino acids.